Each of the 20 T cell receptor beta chains below was sequenced from the same sample in a study of T-cell reconstitution after alpha-beta-depleted transplantation in children. Preparing the TCRbeta library involved the use of unique molecular identifiers. TCRdb itself ran the PCR reads through MiXCR, one entry per CDR3 protein. The sample carries approximately 8,200 distinct CDR3 sequences, approximately 29% recorded once. The material was peripheral blood, obtained 60 days after TCRalphabeta/CD19-depleted stem cell transplant. These receptors were obtained from a boy in the first two years of life who had a stem cell transplant for SCID, so the T cells may come from the graft donor.

This clonotype was seen ten or more times. The chain combines TRBV28 with TRBJ2-1, with 10 bases fitting TRBD1. The germline V gene has CDR1 MDHEN and CDR2 SYDVKM. J gave up 4 bases and V 2 bases, and 2 bases lay outside the gene matches. The CDR3 totals 15 residues. CDR3 nucleotides: TGTGCCAGCAGTTTAGGGACAGGGGTTTACAATGAGCAGTTCTTC. This sequence encodes CASSLGTGVYNEQFF.

This clonotype was seen ten or more times. The V gene is TRBV2, the J gene TRBJ2-2, with 7 bases identical to TRBD1. The trim removed 8 bases at V and 0 bases at J, leaving 6 bases unmatched. The CDR3 contains 15 residues. Germline values: CDR1 SNHLY, CDR2 FYNNEI. The chain's CDR3 is CASQRGGANTGELFF. The CDR3 DNA reads as TGTGCCAGCCAGAGAGGGGGCGCGAACACCGGGGAGCTGTTTTTT.

CDR3: CASSQEISIYEQFF. CDR3 nucleotide sequence: TGTGCCAGCAGCCAAGAGATTAGCATCTATGAGCAGTTCTTC. The V gene is TRBV3-1, the J gene TRBJ2-1; D is ambiguous. V was pared by 0 bases and J by 8 bases, with 11 bases between. Germline CDR1 LGHDT, CDR2 YNNKEL (reference sequence). CDR3 length: 14 residues.

This clonotype was seen just once. The rearrangement links TRBV5-1 to TRBJ2-1, with unresolved D. V was trimmed by 2 bases and J by 10 bases, leaving 7 bases between them. The length of the CDR3 is 11 residues. CDR1 and CDR2 (germline): SGHRS, YFSETQ. The CDR3 bases are TGCGCCAGCAGCTTTCTATGGGAGCAGTTCTTC. It specifies CASSFLWEQFF.

The chain uses TRBV10-1 and TRBJ2-7; D gene uncertain. Per germline, CDR1 WNHNN and CDR2 SYGVQD (reference sequence). The ends were cut back, 10 bases at V and 1 base at J, with 20 bases in the middle. This CDR3 comprises 15 residues. The CDR3 DNA reads TGCGCCAAGGAATCGTGTCTGGCAGCGTCCTACGAGCAGTACTTC. Translating gives CAKESCLAASYEQYF.

By proportion, this clonotype is medium-sized (0.01 to 0.1%). The chain couples TRBV20-1 to TRBJ2-7, with D possibly TRBD2 on 7 matching bases. The ends were cut back, 6 bases at V and 4 bases at J, with 19 bases in the middle. CDR3 length equals 14 residues. Per the germline V gene, CDR1 is DFQATT and CDR2 is SNEGSKA (reference sequence). The CDR3: CSAPPGGHKYEQYF. CDR3 in DNA: TGCAGTGCACCCCCGGGGGGACATAAGTACGAGCAGTACTTC.

By proportion, this clonotype is medium-sized. V is TRBV7-9 and J is TRBJ2-2; 10 bases agree with TRBD2. CDR3 length: 19 residues. Germline V lookup: CDR1 SEHNR, CDR2 FQNEAQ (reference sequence). The junction had 11 bases not matched to a gene; V was cut back by 4 bases and J by 0 bases. The CDR3 sequence: CASSSKGLALLANTGELFF. The CDR3 bases are TGTGCCAGCAGCTCCAAGGGACTAGCGCTCCTGGCGAACACCGGGGAGCTGTTTTTT.

This clonotype was seen many times. DNA of the CDR3: TGTGCCAGCAGTCGGTCAGATACGCAGTATTTT. Its protein product is CASSRSDTQYF. The chain joins TRBV9 to TRBJ2-3, with no clear D. The CDR3 is 11 amino acids. Trimming cost V 5 bases and J 4 bases, with 5 bases left between them. CDR1 and CDR2 from the germline V gene are SGDLS and YYNGEE.

The table lists this clonotype with many counts. The rearrangement uses TRBV7-9 and TRBJ2-7, with D unclear. The CDR3 is made up of 16 amino acids. V gave up 2 bases and J gave up 4 bases, with 18 bases separating them. Per germline, CDR1 SEHNR and CDR2 FQNEAQ (reference sequence). CDR3 sequence: CASSLRPLAGGYEQYF. The CDR3, as DNA: TGTGCCAGCAGCTTACGCCCGCTCGCAGGTGGGTACGAGCAGTACTTC.

The V call is TRBV2, the J call TRBJ1-5, with TRBD1 identical over 7 bases. This CDR3 has 15 residues. In germline, CDR1 is SNHLY, CDR2 FYNNEI. V shed 4 bases and J 2 bases; nucleotides not matched to a gene: 5. CDR3: CASSGQGFGNQPQHF. CDR3 sequence (DNA): TGTGCCAGCAGTGGACAGGGCTTTGGCAATCAGCCCCAGCATTTT.

With regard to this clonotype: A read error may be the cause here, since a much bigger clone is one base away. The chain links TRBV20-1 to TRBJ2-3, with 9 bases fitting TRBD2. The V and J ends lost 3 bases and 2 bases, in that order; junction bases with no gene match: 12. Germline CDR1 and CDR2: DFQATT and SNEGSKA (reference sequence). The CDR3 totals 17 residues. CDR3 coding DNA: TGCAGTGCTAGTCCCCCGAGACTAGCGGAGGCCACAGATACGCAGTATTTT. It codes for CSASPPRLAEATDTQYF.

This clonotype came up many times. The V and J genes are TRBV7-9 and TRBJ1-6, with a tentative D call TRBD1 (5 bases). Trimming pared 5 bases from V and 7 bases from J, leaving 18 bases between. The CDR3 length is 16 residues. Per the germline V gene, CDR1 is SEHNR and CDR2 is FQNEAQ (reference sequence). CDR3 coding DNA: TGTGCCAGCAGCCGCACTAATCAGGAGGGGAATTCACCCCTCCACTTT. Its translation is CASSRTNQEGNSPLHF. The full variable domain, rest sourced from reference TRBV7-9 and TRBJ1-6, is DTGVSQNPRHKITKRGQNVTFRCDPISEHNRLYWYRQTLGQGPEFLTYFQNEAQLEKSRLLSDRFSAERPKGSFSTLEIQRTEQGDSAMYLCASSRTNQEGNSPLHFGNGTRLTVT.

The V gene is TRBV20-1, the J gene TRBJ2-3, with 9 bases matching TRBD2. V shed 3 bases, J shed 3 bases, and the junction held 10 bases outside the gene matches. The germline CDR1 and CDR2 sequences are DFQATT and SNEGSKA (reference sequence). CDR3 length equals 16 residues. CDR3 protein: CSASWRTSVDTDTQYF. In DNA, the CDR3 is TGCAGTGCTAGCTGGAGGACTAGCGTCGATACAGATACGCAGTATTTT.

This clonotype came up once. The rearrangement joins TRBV12-3 or TRBV12-4 to TRBJ2-2; D perhaps matches TRBD2 (6 bases). V was pared by 10 bases and J by 5 bases, with 20 bases between. This CDR3 is built from 15 residues. The DNA for the CDR3 is TGTGCCATACGACGGGGGAGCCAAAAAACCGGGGAGCTGTTTTTT. It translates to CAIRRGSQKTGELFF.

This clonotype was seen at least ten times. V gene TRBV27 combines with J gene TRBJ1-6; D might be TRBD1 (6 bases). CDR3 length equals 14 residues. Between the trimmed V and J ends, which lost 6 bases and 5 bases, there was a span of 11 bases. CDR1 and CDR2 from the germline V gene are MNHEY and SMNVEV (reference sequence). The CDR3: CASRPGHHNSPLHF. The CDR3 coding sequence is TGTGCCAGCAGGCCGGGACACCATAATTCACCCCTCCACTTT.

This clonotype was seen a few times. This rearrangement joins TRBV7-9 to TRBJ2-1; the D gene is possibly TRBD2 (5 bases). V was trimmed by 3 bases and J by 9 bases, leaving 18 bases between them. This CDR3 contains 15 residues. Germline CDR1 reads SEHNR; CDR2 reads FQNEAQ (reference sequence). The CDR3 loop is CASSFLASERSEQFF. The DNA of the CDR3 is TGTGCCAGCAGCTTCCTAGCAAGTGAACGCAGTGAGCAGTTCTTC.

This clonotype has ten or more counts. V gene TRBV27 combines with J gene TRBJ2-7; TRBD1 might be the D (5 bases). Per the germline V gene, CDR1 is MNHEY and CDR2 is SMNVEV (reference sequence). The CDR3 has 14 amino acids. V lost 5 bases and J 6 bases, leaving 17 bases between the germline ends. The CDR3 nucleotides read TGTGCCAGCAGTCAGGGCCGACTTCCTGGCGAGCAGTACTTC. Translated, it gives CASSQGRLPGEQYF.

The chain links TRBV28 to TRBJ2-6; 11 bases align to TRBD2. Unmatched junction bases numbered 18, after V lost 5 bases and J lost 0 bases. This CDR3 comprises 22 residues. Germline V CDR1 and CDR2: MDHEN, SYDVKM. The CDR3 region is CASSPGLHKLAGASSGANVLTF. The CDR3 bases are TGTGCCAGCAGTCCGGGGCTCCACAAACTAGCGGGGGCTTCCTCTGGGGCCAACGTCCTGACTTTC.

Within the sample, this clonotype is medium-sized. The chain combines TRBV5-6 with TRBJ2-3; D unresolved. CDR1 and CDR2 from the germline V gene are SGHDT and YYEEEE. Trimming removed 3 bases at V and 2 bases at J, with 13 bases between. This CDR3 spans 15 amino acids. CDR3 DNA sequence: TGTGCCAGCAGCTCGGACGGGTACTTCACAGATACGCAGTATTTT. The encoded protein is CASSSDGYFTDTQYF.

Ten or more counts support this clonotype. The CDR3 nucleotides read TGTGCCAGCAGCTTAGAGTTAGGACAGTCGCGGTCGAAGGGAACTGAAGCTTTCTTT. Translation: CASSLELGQSRSKGTEAFF. J is TRBJ1-1 and V is TRBV7-9; the D gene is possibly TRBD1 (6 bases). The germline V gene encodes CDR1 SEHNR and CDR2 FQNEAQ (reference sequence). V was cut by 1 base and J by 5 bases, with 26 bases left in between. This CDR3 has 19 residues.